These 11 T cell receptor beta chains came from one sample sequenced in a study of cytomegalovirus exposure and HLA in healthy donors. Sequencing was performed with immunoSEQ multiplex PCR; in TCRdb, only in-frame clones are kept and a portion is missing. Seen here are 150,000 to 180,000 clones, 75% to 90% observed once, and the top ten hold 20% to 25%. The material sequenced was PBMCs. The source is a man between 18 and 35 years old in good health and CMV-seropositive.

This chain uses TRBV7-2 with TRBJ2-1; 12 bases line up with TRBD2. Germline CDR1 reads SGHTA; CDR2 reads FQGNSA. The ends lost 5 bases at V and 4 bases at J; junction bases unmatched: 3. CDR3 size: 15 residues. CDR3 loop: CASSETSGSYNEQFF. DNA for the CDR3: TGTGCCAGCAGCGAGACTAGCGGGAGTTACAATGAGCAGTTCTTC.

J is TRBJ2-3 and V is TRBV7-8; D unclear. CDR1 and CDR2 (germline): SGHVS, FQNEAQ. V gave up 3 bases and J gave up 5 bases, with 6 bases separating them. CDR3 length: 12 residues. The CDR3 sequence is CASSFRGDTQYF. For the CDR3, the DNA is TGTGCCAGCAGCTTCCGAGGAGATACGCAGTATTTT.

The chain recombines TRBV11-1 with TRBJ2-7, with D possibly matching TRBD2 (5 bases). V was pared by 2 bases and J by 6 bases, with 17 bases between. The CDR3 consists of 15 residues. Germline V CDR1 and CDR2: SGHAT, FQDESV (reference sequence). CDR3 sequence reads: CASSLRWELAGEQYF. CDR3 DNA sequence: TGTGCCAGCAGCTTAAGGTGGGAGCTGGCCGGCGAGCAGTACTTC.

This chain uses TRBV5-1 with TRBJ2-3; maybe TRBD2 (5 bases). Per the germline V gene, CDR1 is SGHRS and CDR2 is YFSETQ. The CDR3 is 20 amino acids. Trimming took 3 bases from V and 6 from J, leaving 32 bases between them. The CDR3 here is CASSSEAGSFVSSSLDTQYF. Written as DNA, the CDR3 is TGCGCCAGCAGCTCGGAGGCAGGTAGCTTTGTCTCCTCTAGCTTGGATACGCAGTATTTT. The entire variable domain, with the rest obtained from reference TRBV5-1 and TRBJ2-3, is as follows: KAGVTQTPRYLIKTRGQQVTLSCSPISGHRSVSWYQQTPGQGLQFLFEYFSETQRNKGNFPGRFSGRQFSNSRSEMNVSTLELGDSALYLCASSSEAGSFVSSSLDTQYFGPGTRLTVL.

Written as DNA, the CDR3 is TGTGCCAGCAGCTTAGAAGGGACAGGGGCGTACGAGCAGTACTTC. The encoded protein is CASSLEGTGAYEQYF. The chain joins TRBV7-9 to TRBJ2-7; TRBD1 matches at 10 bases. J lost 4 bases, V lost 1 base, and 4 bases had no gene match. The CDR3 consists of 15 residues. From germline, CDR1 is SEHNR and CDR2 FQNEAQ (reference sequence).

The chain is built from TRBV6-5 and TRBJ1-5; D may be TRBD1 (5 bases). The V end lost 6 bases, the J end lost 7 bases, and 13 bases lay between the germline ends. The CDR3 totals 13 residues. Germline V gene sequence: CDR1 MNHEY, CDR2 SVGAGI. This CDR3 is CASSDTREQPQHF. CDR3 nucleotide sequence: TGTGCCAGCAGCGACACCAGGGAACAGCCCCAGCATTTT.

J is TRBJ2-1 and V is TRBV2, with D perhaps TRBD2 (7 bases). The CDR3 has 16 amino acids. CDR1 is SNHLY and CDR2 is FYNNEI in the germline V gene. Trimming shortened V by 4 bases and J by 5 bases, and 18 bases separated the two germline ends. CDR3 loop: CASSGAERGGHNEQFF. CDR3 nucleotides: TGTGCCAGCAGTGGGGCCGAGAGGGGGGGACACAATGAGCAGTTCTTC.

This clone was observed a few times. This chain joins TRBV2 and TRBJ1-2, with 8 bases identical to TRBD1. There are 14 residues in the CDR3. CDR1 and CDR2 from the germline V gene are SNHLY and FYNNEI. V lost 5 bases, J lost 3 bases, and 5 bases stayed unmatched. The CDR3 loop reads CASSLDRADYGYTF. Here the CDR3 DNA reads TGTGCCAGCAGTTTGGACAGGGCGGACTATGGCTACACCTTC.

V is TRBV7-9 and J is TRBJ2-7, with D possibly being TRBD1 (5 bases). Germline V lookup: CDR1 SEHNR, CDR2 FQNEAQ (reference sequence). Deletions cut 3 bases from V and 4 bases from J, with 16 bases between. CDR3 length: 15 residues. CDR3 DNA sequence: TGTGCCAGCAGCTTGGCGCAGGGTGAAGGGTACGAGCAGTACTTC. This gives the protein CASSLAQGEGYEQYF.

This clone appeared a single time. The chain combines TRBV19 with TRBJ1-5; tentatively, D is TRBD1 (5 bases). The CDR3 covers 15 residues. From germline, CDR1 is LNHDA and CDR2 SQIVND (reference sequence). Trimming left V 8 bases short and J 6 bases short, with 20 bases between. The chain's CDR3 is CASSYTGQVTQPQHF. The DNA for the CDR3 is TGTGCCAGTTCTTATACAGGTCAGGTTACTCAGCCCCAGCATTTT.

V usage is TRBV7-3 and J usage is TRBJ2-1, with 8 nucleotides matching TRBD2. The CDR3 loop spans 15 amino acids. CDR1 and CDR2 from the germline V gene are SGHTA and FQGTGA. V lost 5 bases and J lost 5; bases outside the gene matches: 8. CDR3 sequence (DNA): TGTGCCAGCAGCACCCGGGTAGCGGGACACAATGAGCAGTTCTTC. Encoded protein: CASSTRVAGHNEQFF.